This T cell receptor (beta chain) originates from a study of cytomegalovirus exposure and HLA in healthy donors. Overall study results and limits: For most TCR beta V segments, an earlier analysis put the productive rate at about 90% or about 30% of the time. Sequencing likely produced, as an artifact, a cluster of highly shared sequence variants.

While unrecorded immune exposures were likely, the donors were nominally healthy when sampled. With regard to this clone: No antigen is known for it.

After removal of 2 bases from V and 2 bases from J, the junction contained 1 base not matched to a gene. CDR1 and CDR2 (germline): SGHTA, FQGNSA. This CDR3 spans 15 amino acids. The PCR used 60 Vbeta and 13 Jbeta primers. Some clones are missing from TCRdb's copy, which holds only in-frame ones; the method was immunoSEQ multiplex PCR. In the table there are about 160,000 clones, around 82% of which are singletons. Sequenced material: PBMCs. The chain links TRBV7-2 to TRBJ2-3, with TRBD2 identical over 10 bases. This TCR came from a man aged 45-65 years in good health and CMV-seropositive. CDR3 in DNA: TGTGCCAGCAGCTTACTAGCGGGAGTCACAGATACGCAGTATTTT. It codes for CASSLLAGVTDTQYF. Full variable domain (rest looked up from reference TRBV7-2 and TRBJ2-3): GAGVSQSPSNKVTEKGKDVELRCDPISGHTALYWYRQSLGQGLEFLIYFQGNSAPDKSGLPSDRFSAERTGGSVSTLTIQRTQQEDSAVYLCASSLLAGVTDTQYFGPGTRLTVL.